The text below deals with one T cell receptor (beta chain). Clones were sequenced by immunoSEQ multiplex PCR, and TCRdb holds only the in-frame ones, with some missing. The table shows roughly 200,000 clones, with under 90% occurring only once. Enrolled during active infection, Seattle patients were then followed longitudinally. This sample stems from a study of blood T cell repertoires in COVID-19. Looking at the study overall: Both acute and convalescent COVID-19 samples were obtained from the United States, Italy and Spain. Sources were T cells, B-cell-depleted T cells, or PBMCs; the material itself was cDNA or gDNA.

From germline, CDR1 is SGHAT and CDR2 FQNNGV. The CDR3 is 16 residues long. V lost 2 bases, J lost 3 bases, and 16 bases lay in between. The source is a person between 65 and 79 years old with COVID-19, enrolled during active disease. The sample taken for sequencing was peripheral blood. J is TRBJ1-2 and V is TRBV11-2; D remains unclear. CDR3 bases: TGTGCCAGCAGCTTATCGCTTTTGCCAGGCGACTATGGCTACACCTTC. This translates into CASSLSLLPGDYGYTF.